These T cell receptor beta chains were read from a single sample in a study of identical twins. Each CDR3 protein gets one entry after TCRdb re-called the 5' RACE reads with MiXCR. The data show 420,000 or so distinct CDR3 sequences, under 20% seen once. The sequencing sample was made of naive T cells sorted from blood. Every receptor here comes from a man aged 50-59 years in good health. Each CDR3 is given with its conserved first and last residue. D genes are given only for firm matches. A row's size may be missing; if present it is once, few, many or a size class.

V gene	D gene	CDR3 length	J gene	clone size	CDR3 DNA	CDR3 protein
TRBV27	.	15	TRBJ2-6	.	TGTGCCAGCAGTTATAGCCCCTACGGGGCCAACGTCCTGACTTTC	CASSYSPYGANVLTF
TRBV20-1	.	13	TRBJ2-1	few	TGCAGTGCGTCACGGGCCCGTGGCAATGAGCAGTTCTTC	CSASRARGNEQFF
TRBV7-2	.	15	TRBJ2-4	many	TGTGCCAGCAGCTTAGGCTCAGGGGCGAGAAACATTCAGTACTTC	CASSLGSGARNIQYF
TRBV13	.	13	TRBJ2-1	few	TGTGCCAGCAGCTTACCAGTAGCCCATGAGCAGTTCTTC	CASSLPVAHEQFF
TRBV4-1	.	15	TRBJ1-1	.	TGCGCCAGCAGCCAAGGACCCCGGGGGTACACTGAAGCTTTCTTT	CASSQGPRGYTEAFF
TRBV4-1	.	17	TRBJ1-5	many	TGCGCCAGCAGCCAAGGAACCCTGAGGGAGTGGGATCAGCCCCAGCATTTT	CASSQGTLREWDQPQHF
TRBV6-2/TRBV6-3	.	14	TRBJ2-7	many	TGTGCCAGCAGAAATCCCAGGGGCGTGTTCGAGCAGTACTTC	CASRNPRGVFEQYF
TRBV18	.	13	TRBJ1-4	few	TGTGCCAGCTCACCCGCTGACGGGGAGAAACTGTTTTTT	CASSPADGEKLFF
TRBV5-1	TRBD2	15	TRBJ2-2	few	TGCGCCAGCAGCCTCCAGCGGGGAGGGCCCGGGGAGCTGTTTTTT	CASSLQRGGPGELFF
TRBV29-1	TRBD1	15	TRBJ2-1	few	TGCAGCGTTGTACCCGGCAGGGGGAATTACAATGAGCAGTTCTTC	CSVVPGRGNYNEQFF
TRBV20-1	TRBD1	16	TRBJ1-2	few	TGCAGTGCTAGAGATACCCCAGGGGGGATTGACTATGGCTACACCTTC	CSARDTPGGIDYGYTF
TRBV5-1	.	14	TRBJ2-7	.	TGCGCCAGCAGCTTGGCCTGGCAAGATAACGAGCAGTACTTC	CASSLAWQDNEQYF
TRBV7-8	TRBD1	15	TRBJ2-7	.	TGTGCCAGCAGCCGACCCGGACAGGGGAACTACGAGCAGTACTTC	CASSRPGQGNYEQYF
TRBV2	TRBD2	15	TRBJ2-1	few	TGTGCCAGCAGGTTGGGGAGGGCCGTCTACAATGAGCAGTTCTTC	CASRLGRAVYNEQFF
TRBV7-9	.	14	TRBJ2-1	.	TGTGCCAGCAGCTTAGCGATTGGTAGCAATGAGCAGTTCTTC	CASSLAIGSNEQFF
TRBV5-6	.	12	TRBJ2-1	many	TGTGCCAGCAGCCTGCAGTACAATGAGCAGTTCTTC	CASSLQYNEQFF
TRBV27	.	14	TRBJ1-1	few	TGTGCCAGCAGTAAGCAGGGAGGAAGGACTGAAGCTTTCTTT	CASSKQGGRTEAFF
TRBV7-2	TRBD1	14	TRBJ1-1	.	TGTGCCAGCGGTGTACAGGGGGCCAACACTGAAGCTTTCTTT	CASGVQGANTEAFF
TRBV5-1	.	11	TRBJ2-2	.	TGCGCCAGCAGCTTCGGGGGGGAGCTGTTTTTT	CASSFGGELFF
TRBV20-1	.	13	TRBJ2-5	many	TGCAGTGCTAGAATCAGGGTAGGAGAGACCCAGTACTTC	CSARIRVGETQYF
TRBV11-2	.	19	TRBJ2-4	.	TGTGCCAGCAGCTTATTACCGAAATGGGGCGATAAAGCCAAAAACATTCAGTACTTC	CASSLLPKWGDKAKNIQYF
TRBV20-1	TRBD1	14	TRBJ2-1	few	TGCAGTGCCAGCCGGGACAGGGGGCGGGAGGAGCAGTTCTTC	CSASRDRGREEQFF
TRBV2	.	15	TRBJ2-2	many	TGTGCCAGCAGGGCAGATGTTACGAACACCGGGGAGCTGTTTTTT	CASRADVTNTGELFF
TRBV6-1	.	13	TRBJ1-5	.	TGTGCCAGCAGTGAAAACAACAATCAGCCCCAGCATTTT	CASSENNNQPQHF
TRBV3-1	TRBD2	15	TRBJ2-3	.	TGTGCCAGCAGCCAGGGCGGGAGGGCCCCAGATACGCAGTATTTT	CASSQGGRAPDTQYF
TRBV4-3	.	15	TRBJ2-2	.	TGCGCCAGCCGAAAGGGGGGGGCGGTCACCGGGGAGCTGTTTTTT	CASRKGGAVTGELFF
TRBV5-1	.	11	TRBJ2-3	.	TGCGCCAGCTATTTTAGGGGTACGCAGTATTTT	CASYFRGTQYF
TRBV10-3	TRBD1	14	TRBJ1-1	few	TGTGCCATCAGTGAGTACGGGACAGCATATGAAGCTTTCTTT	CAISEYGTAYEAFF
TRBV20-1	.	14	TRBJ2-7	few	TGCAGTGCTAGCGGGAATAGACAGCGCTACGAGCAGTACTTC	CSASGNRQRYEQYF
TRBV12-3/TRBV12-4	TRBD1	15	TRBJ2-1	many	TGTGCCAGCAGCGATTCGGACAGGGCGGGTAATGAGCAGTTCTTC	CASSDSDRAGNEQFF
TRBV20-1	TRBD2	20	TRBJ2-2	.	TGCAGTGCTAGACCCACCGGGACTAGCGGGAGACATGGGAACACCGGGGAGCTGTTTTTT	CSARPTGTSGRHGNTGELFF
TRBV28	TRBD1	15	TRBJ2-2	many	TGTGCCAGCAGTTTAGTCGACAGGGGTGCCGGGGAGCTGTTTTTT	CASSLVDRGAGELFF
TRBV20-1	TRBD2	17	TRBJ2-1	few	TGCAGTGCTAGAACCCCTTTTTCGGGAGGGCCGAAGAATGAGCAGTTCTTC	CSARTPFSGGPKNEQFF
TRBV28	.	16	TRBJ1-5	.	TGTGCCAGCAGTTTATTTGTCCAGAATAGCAATCAGCCCCAGCATTTT	CASSLFVQNSNQPQHF
TRBV9	.	14	TRBJ2-2	few	TGTGCCAGCAGCGTAGTGACAACCACCGGGGAGCTGTTTTTT	CASSVVTTTGELFF
TRBV15	.	15	TRBJ2-3	many	TGTGCCACCAGCAGAGAACCACAGGGGGGGGATACGCAGTATTTT	CATSREPQGGDTQYF
TRBV7-9	.	15	TRBJ2-3	few	TGTGCCAGCAGCTTAGGCGTTGGGGATTCAGATACGCAGTATTTT	CASSLGVGDSDTQYF
TRBV6-2/TRBV6-3	.	15	TRBJ1-5	many	TGTGCCAGCAGTTACCTCGGACGTACAAATCAGCCCCAGCATTTT	CASSYLGRTNQPQHF
TRBV6-1	.	16	TRBJ2-3	once	TGTGCCAGCAGTGAGGGGGCAGCAGCTAGCACAGATACGCAGTATTTT	CASSEGAAASTDTQYF
TRBV10-3	TRBD1	16	TRBJ1-6	many	TGTGCCATCAGTGAGTCCGGCGGACAGGGGAATTCACCCCTCCACTTT	CAISESGGQGNSPLHF
TRBV4-3	.	16	TRBJ1-2	.	TGCGCCAGCAGCCAAGATTTGGTCAACGCCAACTATGGCTACACCTTC	CASSQDLVNANYGYTF
TRBV4-3	.	14	TRBJ2-3	many	TGCGCCAGCAGCGAGTCGTCGGGCACAGATACGCAGTATTTT	CASSESSGTDTQYF
TRBV20-1	.	11	TRBJ2-7	few	TGCAGTGCTAGAGAAGTATACGAGCAGTACTTC	CSAREVYEQYF
TRBV5-1	.	15	TRBJ2-6	few	TGCGCCAGCAGCCCACCTCTGGCTGGGGCCAACGTCCTGACTTTC	CASSPPLAGANVLTF
TRBV6-5	TRBD1	16	TRBJ2-7	many	TGTGCCAGCAGTTACGGGACAGGGGGGATCTCCTACGAGCAGTACTTC	CASSYGTGGISYEQYF
TRBV29-1	.	13	TRBJ1-2	many	TGCAGCGTCGCCGGAACAGCTAACTATGGCTACACCTTC	CSVAGTANYGYTF
TRBV9	.	10	TRBJ1-2	.	TGTGCCAGCAGCGTAGTTATCTACACCTTC	CASSVVIYTF
TRBV6-5	.	16	TRBJ1-3	few	TGTGCCAGCAGTTACTCGAGGTGGACAACCGGAAACACCATATATTTT	CASSYSRWTTGNTIYF
TRBV4-1	TRBD2	13	TRBJ2-1	.	TGCGCCAGCAGCCCGTGGACTAGGGATGAGCAGTTCTTC	CASSPWTRDEQFF
TRBV7-2	.	13	TRBJ2-2	many	TGTGCCAGCAGCTTCTTCGGGGAATGGGAGCTGTTTTTT	CASSFFGEWELFF
TRBV6-2/TRBV6-3	TRBD2	16	TRBJ2-7	many	TGTGCCAGCAGTGCAACCGGGACTAGCGGGACGGGCGAGCAGTACTTC	CASSATGTSGTGEQYF
TRBV4-2	.	14	TRBJ1-1	.	TGTGCCAGCAGCCACCGGGGTTTGAACACTGAAGCTTTCTTT	CASSHRGLNTEAFF
TRBV7-2	.	14	TRBJ2-1	.	TGTGCCAGCAGCTTCGCTATAGACTACAATGAGCAGTTCTTC	CASSFAIDYNEQFF
TRBV4-3	TRBD2	17	TRBJ2-1	.	TGCGCCAGCAGCCAAGATGTTCTAGCGGGAGTCTACAATGAGCAGTTCTTC	CASSQDVLAGVYNEQFF
TRBV20-1	TRBD1	13	TRBJ2-7	.	TGCAGTGCCCCTCCGGACAGGGGGCGTCGGCAGTACTTC	CSAPPDRGRRQYF